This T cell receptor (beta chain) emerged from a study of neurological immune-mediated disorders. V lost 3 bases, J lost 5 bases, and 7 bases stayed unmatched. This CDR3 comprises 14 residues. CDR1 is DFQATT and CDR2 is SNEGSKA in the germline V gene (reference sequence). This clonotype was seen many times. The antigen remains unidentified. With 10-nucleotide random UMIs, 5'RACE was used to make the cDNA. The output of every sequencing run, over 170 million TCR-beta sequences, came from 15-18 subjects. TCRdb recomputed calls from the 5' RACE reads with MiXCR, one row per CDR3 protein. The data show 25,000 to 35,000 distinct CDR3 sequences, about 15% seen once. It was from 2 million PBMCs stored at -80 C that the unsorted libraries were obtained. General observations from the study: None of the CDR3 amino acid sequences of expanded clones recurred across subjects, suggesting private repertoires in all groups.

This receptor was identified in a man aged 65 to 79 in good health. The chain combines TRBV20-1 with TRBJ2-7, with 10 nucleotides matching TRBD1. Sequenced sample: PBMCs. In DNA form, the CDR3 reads TGCAGTGCTAGGAGACAGGGGGCAACCGACGAGCAGTACTTC. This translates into CSARRQGATDEQYF.